This entry is about one TCR beta chain. PCR was performed a second time for 7 to 11 cycles using a sample-barcoded 5' primer and a J-beta primer mix. TCRdb processed the 5' RACE reads anew with MiXCR; each CDR3 protein has one entry. The table lists just over 800,000 distinct CDR3 sequences, approximately 59% of them singletons. This sample stems from a study of blood T cells in healthy people across ages. Germline V gene data show CDR1 as SGDLS and CDR2 as YYNGEE. The CDR3 is made up of 13 amino acids. Trimming removed 3 bases from V and 4 bases from J, with 8 bases in between. This TCR came from a man younger than 45 in good health. Sequencing input: blood. The chain uses TRBV9 and TRBJ1-5, with D uncertain. CDR3 in amino acids: CASSGTENQPQHF. The DNA for the CDR3 is TGTGCCAGCAGCGGGACCGAAAATCAGCCCCAGCATTTT.